This entry concerns a single TCR beta chain. Its antigen remains unidentified. Then a second PCR, running roughly 7 to 11 cycles, was carried out with a sample-barcoded 5' primer and a J-beta primer mix. Each cDNA molecule, via a template-switch adaptor with 12 random nucleotides, was tagged. TCRdb called the 5' RACE reads again in MiXCR, with one record for every CDR3 protein. The table lists about 1.6 million distinct CDR3 sequences, approximately 32% of them singletons. Germline values: CDR1 MNHEY, CDR2 SVGEGT. This CDR3 is 14 amino acids long. V was clipped by 6 bases and J by 3 bases; unmatched bases: 7. Extraction yielded at least 5 micrograms of total RNA per sample. These data originate in a study of blood T cells in healthy people across ages. Notes on the study in general: CMV infection status of these donors was not known. TCR beta diversity per million T cells fell roughly linearly with age.

The chain combines TRBV6-2 or TRBV6-3 with TRBJ2-7, with TRBD2 matching 8 bases. This TCR was recovered from a woman aged 25 to 45 in good health. The sample comprised blood. Here the CDR3 DNA reads TGTGCCAGCAGACCAGGGCGGGGGGTCTACGAGCAGTACTTC. Translating it yields CASRPGRGVYEQYF.